This T cell receptor beta chain was sequenced in a study of blood T cell repertoires in COVID-19. Study-wide context: Samples of COVID-19 (acute and convalescent) were obtained from the United States, Italy and Spain.

In the authors' workflow: How many nucleated cells were present was estimated from reference gene primer amplification. The method was immunoSEQ multiplex PCR; TCRdb's version includes in-frame clones alone and lacks a portion of them. For V, J and clone size, that table is used; D and trimming come from the DNA. The repertoire holds roughly 120,000 clones, approximately 80% seen once, with 2% to 3% in the top ten. Germline V gene sequence: CDR1 SGHRS, CDR2 YFSETQ. CDR3 length: 15 residues. With 4 bases removed from V and 1 base from J, the gap between germline ends came to 15 bases. This sequence was found in a middle-aged man with acute or convalescent COVID-19. The material sequenced was peripheral blood. V is TRBV5-1 and J is TRBJ2-7; TRBD1 is a possible D gene (5 bases). CDR3 loop: CASSDHRGPSYEQYF. DNA of the CDR3: TGCGCCAGCAGCGATCATAGGGGTCCTTCCTACGAGCAGTACTTC. The entire variable domain, with the rest obtained from reference TRBV5-1 and TRBJ2-7, is as follows: KAGVTQTPRYLIKTRGQQVTLSCSPISGHRSVSWYQQTPGQGLQFLFEYFSETQRNKGNFPGRFSGRQFSNSRSEMNVSTLELGDSALYLCASSDHRGPSYEQYFGPGTRLTVT.